This TCR beta chain was identified during a study of blood T cell repertoires in COVID-19. Across the whole study: Spain, Italy and the United States supplied samples that represented acute and convalescent COVID-19.

Original handling: By means of reference gene primer amplification, nucleated cell counts were estimated. This table comes from immunoSEQ multiplex PCR, and its TCRdb copy is limited to in-frame clones, with some not included. The D gene and trimming were derived from the DNA, and the V and J assignments and clone size from that table. The top ten hold less than 3.5% of the sample, which has 65,000 to 90,000 clones, around 90% seen once. The specimen was peripheral blood. This TCR was sampled from a woman in her forties or fifties with active or convalescent COVID-19.

The CDR3: CASSLGTASTDTQYF. In DNA, the CDR3 is TGTGCCAGCAGCCTGGGGACAGCTAGCACAGATACGCAGTATTTT. This chain uses TRBV7-3 with TRBJ2-3, with 7 bases lining up with TRBD1. The junction had 5 bases not matched to a gene; V was cut back by 5 bases and J by 0 bases. Per germline, CDR1 SGHTA and CDR2 FQGTGA. The CDR3 runs to 15 residues.